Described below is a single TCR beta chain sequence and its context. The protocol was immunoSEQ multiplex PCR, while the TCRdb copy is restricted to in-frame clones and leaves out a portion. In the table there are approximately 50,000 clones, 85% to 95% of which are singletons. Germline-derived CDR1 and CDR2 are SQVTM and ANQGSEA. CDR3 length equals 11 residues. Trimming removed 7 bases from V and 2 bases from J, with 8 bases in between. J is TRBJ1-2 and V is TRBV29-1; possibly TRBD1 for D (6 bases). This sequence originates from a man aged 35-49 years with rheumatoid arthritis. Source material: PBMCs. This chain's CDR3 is CSGQGNYGYTF. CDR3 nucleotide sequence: TGCAGCGGTCAGGGGAACTATGGCTACACCTTC.